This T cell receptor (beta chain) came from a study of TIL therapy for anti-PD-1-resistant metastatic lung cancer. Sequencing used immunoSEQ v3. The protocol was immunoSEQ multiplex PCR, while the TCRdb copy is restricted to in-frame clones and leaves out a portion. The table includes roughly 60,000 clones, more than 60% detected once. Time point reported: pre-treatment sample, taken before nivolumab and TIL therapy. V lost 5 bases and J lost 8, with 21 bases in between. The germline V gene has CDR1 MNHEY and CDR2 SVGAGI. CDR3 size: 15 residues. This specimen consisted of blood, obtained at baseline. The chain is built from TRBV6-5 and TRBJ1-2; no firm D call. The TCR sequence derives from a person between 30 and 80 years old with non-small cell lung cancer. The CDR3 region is CASSQHTDRPEGYTF. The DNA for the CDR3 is TGTGCCAGCAGTCAACATACCGATAGGCCAGAGGGCTACACCTTC.